This is a list of T cell receptor beta chains from one sample in a study of monozygotic twins with inflammatory bowel disease. No DNA is given; TCRdb re-called the 5' RACE reads and lists each CDR3 protein once. This table holds over 150,000 distinct CDR3 sequences. The sample taken for sequencing was blood. The receptors stem from a human donor with ulcerative colitis or Crohn's disease, or a healthy co-twin of an affected twin (not recorded which). Both conserved end residues are part of each CDR3.

V gene: TRBV30; CDR3 length: 15; J gene: TRBJ1-5; CDR3 protein: CAWSVSMGNNQPQHF
V gene: TRBV5-1; CDR3 length: 15; J gene: TRBJ2-7; CDR3 protein: CASSLAGRTSYEQYF
V gene: TRBV7-9; CDR3 length: 15; J gene: TRBJ2-7; CDR3 protein: CASSRGGALTYEQYF
V gene: TRBV6-2/TRBV6-3; CDR3 length: 15; J gene: TRBJ2-1; CDR3 protein: CASSWGGRVDNEQFF
V gene: TRBV5-1; CDR3 length: 14; J gene: TRBJ2-4; CDR3 protein: CASSLDRAKNIQYF
V gene: TRBV20-1; CDR3 length: 15; J gene: TRBJ2-1; CDR3 protein: CSATPGTRQGNEQFF
V gene: TRBV12-3/TRBV12-4; CDR3 length: 14; J gene: TRBJ2-3; CDR3 protein: CASSGARGADTQYF
V gene: TRBV19; CDR3 length: 15; J gene: TRBJ2-7; CDR3 protein: CASSIDYSTIYEQYF
V gene: TRBV18; CDR3 length: 15; J gene: TRBJ1-1; CDR3 protein: CASSTGGPGSTEAFF
V gene: TRBV7-6; CDR3 length: 15; J gene: TRBJ2-5; CDR3 protein: CASSVVVGARETQYF
V gene: TRBV7-2; CDR3 length: 16; J gene: TRBJ1-4; CDR3 protein: CASSPRRITTNEKLFF
V gene: TRBV5-1; CDR3 length: 13; J gene: TRBJ2-1; CDR3 protein: CASSLGAGAEQFF
V gene: TRBV6-6; CDR3 length: 11; J gene: TRBJ1-2; CDR3 protein: CASATVYGYTF
V gene: TRBV5-1; CDR3 length: 12; J gene: TRBJ2-7; CDR3 protein: CASRDVESEQYF
V gene: TRBV4-3; CDR3 length: 14; J gene: TRBJ1-2; CDR3 protein: CASSQDRARYGYTF
V gene: TRBV6-1; CDR3 length: 12; J gene: TRBJ2-2; CDR3 protein: CASSGASGELFF
V gene: TRBV18; CDR3 length: 16; J gene: TRBJ1-5; CDR3 protein: CASSPEEGSSDQPQHF
V gene: TRBV15; CDR3 length: 16; J gene: TRBJ2-3; CDR3 protein: CATSRERAVSTDTQYF
V gene: TRBV7-9; CDR3 length: 13; J gene: TRBJ1-1; CDR3 protein: CASSLRVAEEAFF
V gene: TRBV5-4; CDR3 length: 14; J gene: TRBJ2-3; CDR3 protein: CASSAEPSTDTQYF
V gene: TRBV5-1; CDR3 length: 15; J gene: TRBJ2-5; CDR3 protein: CASSSLTWTVETQYF
V gene: TRBV7-3; CDR3 length: 13; J gene: TRBJ2-7; CDR3 protein: CASSLGHSYEQYF
V gene: TRBV10-2; CDR3 length: 15; J gene: TRBJ1-4; CDR3 protein: CATRDQSVAEEKLFF
V gene: TRBV29-1; CDR3 length: 13; J gene: TRBJ1-2; CDR3 protein: CSVGTGELYGYTF
V gene: TRBV7-9; CDR3 length: 17; J gene: TRBJ2-5; CDR3 protein: CASSLVGDRGVWETQYF
V gene: TRBV7-2; CDR3 length: 18; J gene: TRBJ2-1; CDR3 protein: CASSSLSPGTKMGNEQFF
V gene: TRBV24-1; CDR3 length: 16; J gene: TRBJ2-1; CDR3 protein: CATSDNRSDRPNEQFF
V gene: TRBV4-2; CDR3 length: 16; J gene: TRBJ2-7; CDR3 protein: CASSQEGRRAPYEQYF
V gene: TRBV25-1; CDR3 length: 16; J gene: TRBJ1-4; CDR3 protein: CASSTPRDSLNEKLFF
V gene: TRBV6-5; CDR3 length: 13; J gene: TRBJ1-1; CDR3 protein: CASSYSGGPEAFF
V gene: TRBV6-2/TRBV6-3; CDR3 length: 15; J gene: TRBJ1-2; CDR3 protein: CASSSPGQPLYGYTF
V gene: TRBV12-3/TRBV12-4; CDR3 length: 13; J gene: TRBJ1-2; CDR3 protein: CASSFGQGHGYTF
V gene: TRBV5-8; CDR3 length: 15; J gene: TRBJ2-5; CDR3 protein: CASSLGGRNRETQYF
V gene: TRBV5-6; CDR3 length: 15; J gene: TRBJ1-2; CDR3 protein: CASSGLTGNSYGYTF
V gene: TRBV7-3; CDR3 length: 15; J gene: TRBJ2-2; CDR3 protein: CASSLIGRGTGELFF
V gene: TRBV28; CDR3 length: 16; J gene: TRBJ2-7; CDR3 protein: CASWRQRGPHLYEQYF
V gene: TRBV5-6; CDR3 length: 15; J gene: TRBJ1-5; CDR3 protein: CASSLAGTGAQPQHF
V gene: TRBV27; CDR3 length: 17; J gene: TRBJ1-6; CDR3 protein: CASSLYRGRSYNSPLHF
V gene: TRBV3-1; CDR3 length: 17; J gene: TRBJ2-5; CDR3 protein: CASSQSGGTGGRETQYF
V gene: TRBV30; CDR3 length: 15; J gene: TRBJ2-3; CDR3 protein: CAWSSKRELTDTQYF
V gene: TRBV5-1; CDR3 length: 14; J gene: TRBJ1-6; CDR3 protein: CASSEGQSHSPLHF
V gene: TRBV5-8; CDR3 length: 15; J gene: TRBJ1-3; CDR3 protein: CASIRGGASGNTIYF
V gene: TRBV5-6; CDR3 length: 17; J gene: TRBJ1-6; CDR3 protein: CASSSGAAHSYNSPLHF
V gene: TRBV14; CDR3 length: 16; J gene: TRBJ2-1; CDR3 protein: CASSRNLDRGGLEQFF
V gene: TRBV7-2; CDR3 length: 15; J gene: TRBJ1-2; CDR3 protein: CASSLEGLKDYGYTF
V gene: TRBV11-2; CDR3 length: 16; J gene: TRBJ2-1; CDR3 protein: CASSLGGLAHYNEQFF
V gene: TRBV7-2; CDR3 length: 13; J gene: TRBJ1-4; CDR3 protein: CASSPSLNEKLFF
V gene: TRBV11-2; CDR3 length: 16; J gene: TRBJ2-5; CDR3 protein: CASSFGTSGVIETQYF
V gene: TRBV6-2/TRBV6-3; CDR3 length: 12; J gene: TRBJ2-7; CDR3 protein: CASSQGSYEQYF
V gene: TRBV19; CDR3 length: 15; J gene: TRBJ2-1; CDR3 protein: CASSMGGLSYNEQFF
V gene: TRBV4-1; CDR3 length: 17; J gene: TRBJ2-5; CDR3 protein: CASSQDRGQANGETQYF
V gene: TRBV7-9; CDR3 length: 16; J gene: TRBJ2-7; CDR3 protein: CASSLGSGGLTYEQYF
V gene: TRBV7-3; CDR3 length: 15; J gene: TRBJ2-7; CDR3 protein: CASSFRAGSPYEQYF